The rows below give T cell receptor beta chains drawn from one sample of a study of T cells of healthy individuals. Via MiXCR, TCRdb re-called the 5' RACE reads, giving one row per CDR3 protein. The table includes tens of thousands of distinct CDR3 sequences, approximately 15% detected once. The receptors were gathered from a human donor in good health. Each CDR3 is given with its conserved first and last residue. A D gene is named only where the DNA matches it firmly. The size of a clone is reported for some rows only, either as once, few or many, or as a class for expanded clones.

NA | TRBJ2-3 | NA | TRBV29-1 | TGCAGCGTTGAAGGCGGGATGTGGGTACGCACAGATACGCAGTATTTT | CSVEGGMWVRTDTQYF
many | TRBJ1-1 | NA | TRBV2 | TGTGCCAGCAGTGAAGGGTGGGAGGCTTTCTTT | CASSEGWEAFF
NA | TRBJ2-1 | TRBD2 | TRBV5-1 | TGCGCCAGCAGCGCGACAGTAGCGGGAGTCAATGAGCAGTTCTTC | CASSATVAGVNEQFF
few | TRBJ2-5 | TRBD1 | TRBV10-3 | TGTGCCATCGGACTCGGACAGGGCGTAGAAGAGACCCAGTACTTC | CAIGLGQGVEETQYF
few | TRBJ2-2 | TRBD1 | TRBV20-1 | TGCAGTGCTTATGCCGGGACAGCGAACACCGGGGAGCTGTTTTTT | CSAYAGTANTGELFF
many | TRBJ2-5 | TRBD1 | TRBV2 | TGTGCCAGCAGTGTAGGGGACAGAGAGACCCAGTACTTC | CASSVGDRETQYF
few | TRBJ2-2 | TRBD2 | TRBV5-1 | TGCGCCAGCAGCTTGGGGGCTACTAGCGGTAACACCGGGGAGCTGTTTTTT | CASSLGATSGNTGELFF
few | TRBJ1-5 | NA | TRBV7-2 | TGTGCCAGCAGCTTCCTTCAGGGGCAGCCCCAGCATTTT | CASSFLQGQPQHF
NA | TRBJ2-3 | NA | TRBV18 | TGTGCCAGCTCACCACCGGGCGCAGATACGCAGTATTTT | CASSPPGADTQYF
many | TRBJ1-2 | NA | TRBV4-3 | TGCGCCAGCAGCCAATCCAATAGGGGCTACACCTTC | CASSQSNRGYTF
few | TRBJ2-3 | NA | TRBV7-9 | TGTGCCAGCAGCTTAGAACCCCGAGATACGCAGTATTTT | CASSLEPRDTQYF
NA | TRBJ1-2 | NA | TRBV5-8 | TGTGCCAGCAGCTACGGGACTCCCACCTATGGCTACACCTTC | CASSYGTPTYGYTF
NA | TRBJ2-7 | NA | TRBV9 | TGTGCCAGCAGCGTACGAGGAGACTCGAGGACCGAGCAGTACTTC | CASSVRGDSRTEQYF
few | TRBJ2-2 | NA | TRBV4-3 | TGCGCCAGCAGCCAAGGGGACCACACCGGGGAGCTGTTTTTT | CASSQGDHTGELFF
NA | TRBJ2-3 | NA | TRBV7-2 | TGTGCCAGCAGCTTAGCCTCCCTTGGGGGGAGTGGCACAGATACGCAGTATTTT | CASSLASLGGSGTDTQYF
many | TRBJ1-1 | NA | TRBV9 | TGTGCCAGCAGCGCCCCACAGGGCCTGAACACTGAAGCTTTCTTT | CASSAPQGLNTEAFF
few | TRBJ2-5 | TRBD1 | TRBV29-1 | TGCAGCGTTGAAGATCCCGGACAGGGTGACCAAGAGACCCAGTACTTC | CSVEDPGQGDQETQYF
NA | TRBJ2-3 | NA | TRBV5-1 | TGCGCCAGCAGCTTGGCCTCCGATCGGGATACGCAGTATTTT | CASSLASDRDTQYF
few | TRBJ1-1 | NA | TRBV5-1 | TGCGCCAGCAGCTTGGAAGAGGGGGTCACTGAAGCTTTCTTT | CASSLEEGVTEAFF
NA | TRBJ2-1 | TRBD2 | TRBV6-2/TRBV6-3 | TGTGCCAGCAGTTACCCCGGGACTAGCAAGGGCTCCTACAATGAGCAGTTCTTC | CASSYPGTSKGSYNEQFF
many | TRBJ1-2 | NA | TRBV24-1 | TGTGCCACCAGTGACCGGGGAGTTAACTATGGCTACACCTTC | CATSDRGVNYGYTF
NA | TRBJ1-3 | TRBD1 | TRBV12-3/TRBV12-4 | TGTGCCAGCAGTTTGGGGCAGGGGGCGCGGGGAAACACCATATATTTT | CASSLGQGARGNTIYF
few | TRBJ1-5 | NA | TRBV9 | TGTGCCAGCAGCGTAGACGGGGAGAAGCAGCCCCAGCATTTT | CASSVDGEKQPQHF
NA | TRBJ2-1 | NA | TRBV6-5 | TGTGCCAGCAGTTCAGCCGATCCCGGAAGATCCTACAATGAGCAGTTCTTC | CASSSADPGRSYNEQFF
NA | TRBJ2-5 | NA | TRBV19 | TGTGCCAGTAGTATTACAGGGACCCCAGAGACCCAGTACTTC | CASSITGTPETQYF
NA | TRBJ2-5 | NA | TRBV30 | TGTGCCTGGAGTATCCTTCGGGAGACCCAGTACTTC | CAWSILRETQYF
many | TRBJ1-5 | NA | TRBV24-1 | TGTGCCACCTTCCCCCTTGACCTCAATCAGCCCCAGCATTTT | CATFPLDLNQPQHF
few | TRBJ2-7 | TRBD2 | TRBV10-3 | TGTGCCATCAGTGTACTAGCGGGGGAGGTTTACGAGCAGTACTTC | CAISVLAGEVYEQYF
few | TRBJ1-1 | NA | TRBV12-3/TRBV12-4 | TGTGCCAGCAGTCGCAAGGGGGGCACTGAAGCTTTCTTT | CASSRKGGTEAFF
few | TRBJ1-2 | NA | TRBV6-2/TRBV6-3 | TGTGCCAGCACCTCCGCGTATAAACGCTATGGCTACACCTTC | CASTSAYKRYGYTF
many | TRBJ1-3 | TRBD1 | TRBV6-5 | TGTGCCAGCAGGCTCCGACAGGGAATATTGGGAGGAAACACCATATATTTT | CASRLRQGILGGNTIYF
NA | TRBJ2-7 | TRBD2 | TRBV7-6 | TGTGCCAGCAGCGCCGGACTAGGACGCGAGCAGTACTTC | CASSAGLGREQYF
many | TRBJ2-1 | TRBD2 | TRBV27 | TGTGCCAGCAGCCCACGGACTAGCGGCTACAATGAGCAGTTCTTC | CASSPRTSGYNEQFF